This entry concerns a single TCR beta chain. TCR beta sequences were obtained from blood CD8+ and CD4+ T cells. The patients who served as multiple sclerosis controls were treatment-naive and had stable or active relapsing-remitting disease that fulfilled the revised McDonald criteria. This record belongs to a study of CD8 T cells in Susac syndrome. Reverse transcription of roughly 0.45 to 1 ug RNA used random hexamers. TCR beta CDR3 was amplified by immunoSEQ covering 54 Vbeta and 13 Jbeta. TCRdb re-called the immunoSEQ multiplex PCR reads through MiXCR, storing one row per CDR3 protein. Of a few hundred thousand distinct CDR3 sequences in the sample, about 90% were seen once. The CDR3 has 13 amino acids. Trimming cost V 4 bases and J 6 bases, with 12 bases left between them. The germline V gene encodes CDR1 LGHNA and CDR2 YNFKEQ.

This TCR was recovered from a human donor with multiple sclerosis. Sequenced input: CD4+ T cells from PBMCs. The chain employs TRBV4-2 and TRBJ2-5; possible D gene TRBD1, 5 bases. CDR3 bases: TGTGCCAGCAGCCCCGACAAGGGGCAGACCCAGTACTTC. This gives the protein CASSPDKGQTQYF.